The present TCR beta chain was sequenced within a study of cytomegalovirus exposure and HLA in healthy donors. Study-level points and caveats: High specificity and sensitivity for cytomegalovirus status were reported for the classifier. Listed as cytomegalovirus-associated were 150 or so TCR beta chains. Most TCR sequences were seen very rarely across donors, but some public TCRs occurred in many.

Primers for the PCR totalled 60 Vbeta and 13 Jbeta. Libraries were prepared by immunoSEQ multiplex PCR; TCRdb keeps only in-frame clonotypes and omits some of them. The sample includes 80,000 to 100,000 clones. The CDR3 covers 15 residues. Germline CDR1 is SGHRS and CDR2 is YFSETQ. V was clipped by 6 bases and J by 2 bases, with 18 bases between them. Concerning this clone: Its cognate antigen is unknown.

This clonotype was sampled from a man aged 45-65 years in good health and CMV-seronegative. Sequencing was carried out using PBMCs. The chain recombines TRBV5-1 with TRBJ2-7, with D perhaps matching TRBD1 (6 bases). CDR3 sequence reads: CASTPGTSGAYEQYF. CDR3 DNA: TGCGCCAGCACCCCTGGGACAAGCGGTGCCTACGAGCAGTACTTC.